This is a list of T cell receptor beta chains from one sample in a study of T cell responses to AZD1222 COVID-19 vaccine. Generated by immunoSEQ multiplex PCR, the TCRdb table keeps only in-frame clones and is missing some. The table lists approximately 130,000 clones, around 89% of them singletons, with 9.5% in the top ten. The source material was peripheral blood, sampled 28 days after the second AZD1222 dose. Every receptor here comes from an adult who received the AZD1222 COVID-19 vaccine. Both conserved end residues are part of each CDR3. The order of the fields is D gene, V gene, CDR3 length, clone size, J gene, CDR3 protein, CDR3 DNA. D genes are given only for firm matches. Clone sizes are given selectively: once, few, many, or a class where the clone is expanded.

>TRBD1|TRBV29-1|13|once|TRBJ1-4
CSVAQGAPEKLFF
TGCAGCGTTGCACAGGGGGCGCCCGAAAAACTGTTTTTT
>.|TRBV5-4|15|.|TRBJ1-2
CASTPQGNQHYGYTF
TGTGCCAGCACCCCCCAGGGGAATCAGCACTATGGCTACACCTTC
>.|TRBV9|14|.|TRBJ2-2
CASSVEPDTGELFF
TGTGCCAGCAGCGTAGAACCGGACACCGGGGAGCTGTTTTTT
>.|TRBV7-2|14|.|TRBJ1-5
CASSPRGGDQPQHF
TGTGCCAGCAGCCCGCGGGGGGGCGACCAGCCCCAGCATTTT
>.|TRBV7-2|14|.|TRBJ1-3
CASSHDNSGNTIYF
TGTGCCAGCAGTCATGACAACTCTGGAAACACCATATATTTT
>.|TRBV7-9|16|.|TRBJ1-1
CASSLGVWGMNTEAFF
TGTGCCAGCAGCTTAGGAGTTTGGGGTATGAACACTGAAGCTTTCTTT
>.|TRBV3-1/TRBV3-2|18|.|TRBJ2-1
CASSPSDETGSSYNEQFF
TGTGCCAGCAGCCCCTCCGACGAGACGGGCAGCTCCTACAATGAGCAGTTCTTC
>.|TRBV7-9|14|.|TRBJ2-7
CASSPRGLSWEQYF
TGTGCCAGCAGTCCTCGCGGACTATCCTGGGAGCAGTACTTC
>.|TRBV29-1|9|.|TRBJ2-5
CSAGPTQYF
TGCAGCGCGGGGCCTACCCAGTACTTC
>.|TRBV5-6|13|once|TRBJ2-3
CASSRPPGDTQYF
TGTGCCAGCAGCCGTCCCCCTGGGGATACGCAGTATTTT
>TRBD1|TRBV7-2|14|.|TRBJ1-2
CASSPGQGAYGYTF
TGTGCCAGCAGCCCTGGACAGGGAGCCTATGGCTACACCTTC
>.|TRBV30|13|.|TRBJ1-5
CAWSVTGGQPQHF
TGTGCCTGGAGTGTAACCGGGGGGCAGCCCCAGCATTTT
>TRBD1|TRBV4-3|16|.|TRBJ1-2
CASSQDRTGPYYGYTF
TGCGCCAGCAGCCAAGATCGGACAGGCCCTTACTATGGCTACACCTTC
>TRBD2|TRBV4-1|15|.|TRBJ2-3
CASSFQRESTDTQYF
TGCGCCAGCAGCTTCCAGCGGGAAAGCACAGATACGCAGTATTTT
>TRBD1|TRBV2|15|once|TRBJ1-5
CASSDDRQGDEPQHF
TGTGCCAGCAGTGATGACCGACAGGGAGACGAGCCCCAGCATTTT
>.|TRBV12-3/TRBV12-4|13|.|TRBJ2-2
CASNPKNTGELFF
TGTGCCAGCAATCCGAAAAACACCGGGGAGCTGTTTTTT
>.|TRBV19|15|once|TRBJ1-4
CASSNRPNPGEKLFF
TGTGCCAGTAGCAACCGGCCGAATCCGGGTGAAAAACTGTTTTTT
>TRBD1|TRBV18|17|.|TRBJ1-4
CASSPQQITGGWKKLFF
TGTGCCAGCTCACCCCAGCAGATCACAGGGGGCTGGAAAAAACTGTTTTTT
>TRBD2|TRBV4-3|16|once|TRBJ2-7
CASSQGTSGAPYEQYF
TGCGCCAGCAGCCAAGGGACAAGCGGGGCACCCTACGAGCAGTACTTC
>.|TRBV13|15|.|TRBJ1-4
CASSLTGPLNEKLFF
TGTGCCAGCAGCTTGACGGGACCGCTTAATGAAAAACTGTTTTTT
>.|TRBV10-1|18|.|TRBJ2-6
CASSESRDGGAGANVLTF
TGCGCCAGCAGTGAATCTCGGGACGGGGGAGCTGGGGCCAACGTCCTGACTTTC
>.|TRBV13|14|once|TRBJ1-1
CASSLLGTNTEAFF
TGTGCCAGCAGCCTACTGGGAACAAACACTGAAGCTTTCTTT
>.|TRBV19|14|.|TRBJ2-2
CASSTSPHTGELFF
TGTGCCAGTAGTACTAGCCCCCACACCGGGGAGCTGTTTTTT
>.|TRBV6-5|14|.|TRBJ1-6
CASTLRTENSPLHF
TGTGCCAGCACCCTACGGACGGAAAATTCACCCCTCCACTTT
>TRBD2|TRBV30|15|.|TRBJ2-3
CAWSRLADSTDTQYF
TGTGCCTGGAGTAGGCTAGCGGACAGCACAGATACGCAGTATTTT
>TRBD2|TRBV19|13|.|TRBJ2-7
CASSTSGTYEQYF
TGTGCCAGTTCGACTAGCGGGACCTACGAGCAGTACTTC
>.|TRBV6-1|16|.|TRBJ1-3
CASSEKGFWTGNTIYF
TGTGCCAGCAGTGAAAAGGGTTTTTGGACTGGAAACACCATATATTTT
>TRBD1|TRBV6-5|15|.|TRBJ1-2
CASSYGQGAVYGYTF
TGTGCCAGCAGTTACGGGCAGGGGGCAGTCTATGGCTACACCTTC
>.|TRBV7-9|13|few|TRBJ2-5
CASSRGTQETQYF
TGTGCCAGCAGCCGGGGGACCCAAGAGACCCAGTACTTC
>.|TRBV18|19|.|TRBJ2-4
CASSPRDSTSGVAKNIQYF
TGTGCCAGCTCACCACGGGACTCAACCTCTGGGGTTGCCAAAAACATTCAGTACTTC
>.|TRBV19|15|.|TRBJ1-2
CASSTNAQGRDGYTF
TGTGCCAGTAGTACGAACGCTCAGGGGCGGGATGGCTACACCTTC
>.|TRBV19|12|.|TRBJ2-2
CATSKVEGELFF
TGTGCCACCTCTAAGGTGGAAGGGGAGCTGTTTTTT
>TRBD1|TRBV27|14|.|TRBJ1-1
CASSVTGTEIGAFF
TGTGCCAGCAGTGTTACCGGGACAGAGATCGGAGCTTTCTTT
>TRBD1|TRBV7-7|15|.|TRBJ1-1
CASSRTIQGVGEAFF
TGTGCTAGCAGCCGAACCATTCAGGGGGTGGGTGAAGCTTTCTTT
>.|TRBV6-1|14|.|TRBJ2-7
CASSEAPLLYEQYF
TGTGCCAGCAGTGAAGCTCCTCTTCTCTACGAGCAGTACTTC
>.|TRBV12-5|12|.|TRBJ2-7
CASGSRGWEQYF
TGTGCTAGTGGTTCTCGTGGGTGGGAGCAGTACTTC
>TRBD2|TRBV10-3|15|.|TRBJ2-5
CAVAPSGGAGETQYF
TGTGCCGTGGCACCAAGCGGGGGGGCCGGGGAGACCCAGTACTTC
>.|TRBV4-2|15|.|TRBJ2-1
CASSPSGLSYNEQFF
TGTGCCAGCAGCCCTTCCGGGTTGTCCTACAATGAGCAGTTCTTC
>.|TRBV2|13|.|TRBJ1-5
CASSVGQNQPQHF
TGTGCCAGCAGTGTAGGACAGAATCAGCCCCAGCATTTT
>.|TRBV24-1|15|.|TRBJ2-5
CATSDPGQSGETQYF
TGTGCCACCAGTGATCCGGGACAATCGGGAGAGACCCAGTACTTC
>.|TRBV19|15|.|TRBJ1-5
CASSTGRRGNQPQHF
TGTGCCAGTAGTACTGGCCGCCGGGGCAATCAGCCCCAGCATTTT
>TRBD2|TRBV2|14|.|TRBJ2-5
CASIYLAGQETQYF
TGTGCCAGCATCTATCTAGCGGGACAAGAGACCCAGTACTTC
>TRBD2|TRBV7-9|16|.|TRBJ2-7
CASSPSPGLGPEEQYF
TGTGCCAGCAGCCCCTCCCCGGGACTAGGACCAGAAGAGCAGTACTTC
>.|TRBV5-1|12|.|TRBJ2-7
CASRLGSYEQYF
TGCGCCAGCAGGCTTGGGTCCTACGAGCAGTACTTC
>.|TRBV5-1|15|.|TRBJ1-4
CASSLEGFTNEKLFF
TGCGCCAGCAGCTTGGAGGGGTTCACTAATGAAAAACTGTTTTTT
>.|TRBV29-1|15|.|TRBJ1-1
CSVAQGWAMNTEAFF
TGCAGCGTTGCGCAGGGTTGGGCCATGAACACTGAAGCTTTCTTT